These 18 T cell receptor beta chains came from one sample sequenced in a study of regulatory T cells in long-lasting Graves disease. To make TCR beta libraries, researchers used iRepertoire HTBI primers and Arm-PCR of CDR3 regions. TCRdb called the multiplex PCR reads again in MiXCR, with one record for every CDR3 protein. The table records 350,000 to 450,000 distinct CDR3 sequences, approximately 23% of them present only once. Time point noted: persistent/refractory GD, antithyroid drugs over 5 years with positive TRAb. After RNA was extracted from PBMCs, the TCR library was made from it. The sequences come from peripheral blood mononuclear cells (PBMCs), collected when the disease was refractory, from a patient treated with antithyroid drugs. The receptors here all came from a woman between 40 and 50 years old with Graves disease.

At least ten counts were recorded for this clonotype. The CDR3 region is CASSPGTGYTGELFF. The CDR3 coding sequence is TGTGCCAGCAGCCCCGGGACAGGGTACACCGGGGAGCTGTTTTTT. The chain links TRBV19 to TRBJ2-2; the match to TRBD1 covers 9 bases. CDR1 LNHDA and CDR2 SQIVND come from the germline V gene (reference sequence). The length of the CDR3 is 15 residues. Germline trimming cut 9 bases from V and 3 bases from J; bases unmatched to any gene: 8.

The table lists this clonotype with many counts. The chain is built from TRBV2 and TRBJ2-7, with D hard to call. V lost 6 bases and J 6 bases, leaving 15 bases between the germline ends. The germline gives CDR1 SNHLY, CDR2 FYNNEI. The CDR3 contains 13 residues. The DNA of the CDR3 is TGTGCCAGCAGCGGGCGTGGGGTTCCCGAGCAGTACTTC. It codes for CASSGRGVPEQYF.

This clonotype was detected ten times or more. V gene TRBV2 combines with J gene TRBJ1-1, with a tentative D call TRBD1 (5 bases). CDR1 SNHLY and CDR2 FYNNEI come from the germline V gene. The germline V and J ends were trimmed by 7 bases and 0 bases, with 15 bases remaining between them. The CDR3 contains 15 residues. The CDR3 bases are TGTGCCAGCACAAACAGGTTTCTATTGAACACTGAAGCTTTCTTT. This gives the protein CASTNRFLLNTEAFF.

This clonotype appeared many times. The chain combines TRBV28 with TRBJ2-7; 9 bases agree with TRBD2. Germline V gives CDR1 MDHEN, CDR2 SYDVKM. CDR3 length: 14 amino acids. Losses at the gene ends were 2 bases for V and 2 bases for J; bases not matched to a gene: 1. The CDR3 reads CASSLPSGTYEQYF. The CDR3 DNA reads TGTGCCAGCAGTTTACCTAGCGGGACCTACGAGCAGTACTTC.

The chain uses TRBV28 and TRBJ2-1, with D unclear. CDR1 is MDHEN, CDR2 SYDVKM, per germline. This CDR3 has 17 amino acids. The V gene lost 5 bases and the J gene lost 0 bases, with 17 bases spanning the gap. CDR3 in DNA: TGTGCCAGCAGTCACCCCTTCTGGCTGGGCTCCTACAATGAGCAGTTCTTC. Protein: CASSHPFWLGSYNEQFF. Filled out from reference TRBV28 and TRBJ2-1, the complete variable domain reads DVKVTQSSRYLVKRTGEKVFLECVQDMDHENMFWYRQDPGLGLRLIYFSYDVKMKEKGDIPEGYSVSREKKERFSLILESASTNQTSMYLCASSHPFWLGSYNEQFFGPGTRLTVL.

The CDR3 region has the DNA TGTGCCAGCAGCCGCTGGGAGCCTGGCACAGATACGCAGTATTTT. It is translated as CASSRWEPGTDTQYF. The V and J genes are TRBV11-2 and TRBJ2-3, with TRBD2 as a possible D gene (5 bases). V gave up 5 bases and J gave up 1 base, with 13 bases separating them. Germline CDR1 SGHAT, CDR2 FQNNGV. The CDR3 runs to 15 residues.

This clonotype occurred a few times. This rearrangement joins TRBV9 to TRBJ2-7; D uncertain. V dropped 0 bases and J dropped 2 bases, with 6 bases sitting between them. There are 13 residues in the CDR3. The germline V gene encodes CDR1 SGDLS and CDR2 YYNGEE. CDR3 DNA: TGTGCCAGCAGCGTAGGGCAGACCTACGAGCAGTACTTC. Encoded protein: CASSVGQTYEQYF.

This clonotype came up many times. The chain's CDR3 is CASSLQDGTAYEQYF. In nucleotides, the CDR3 is TGTGCCAGCAGCTTACAGGACGGGACAGCCTACGAGCAGTACTTC. The rearrangement links TRBV7-9 to TRBJ2-7; 7 bases line up with TRBD1. The CDR3 totals 15 residues. Germline CDR1 SEHNR, CDR2 FQNEAQ (reference sequence). J gave up 2 bases and V 2 bases, and 6 bases lay outside the gene matches.

This clonotype appeared many times. The J gene is TRBJ1-5, the V gene TRBV2; D is unclear. This CDR3 is built from 11 residues. From germline, CDR1 is SNHLY and CDR2 FYNNEI. V was shortened by 6 bases and J by 7 bases, with 7 bases between the two germline ends. Here the CDR3 reads CASRISQPQHF. The CDR3 DNA sequence: TGTGCCAGCAGAATTTCCCAGCCCCAGCATTTT.

This clonotype has a count of ten or more. The V call is TRBV20-1, the J call TRBJ2-7; TRBD2 might be the D (6 bases). The V gene lost 4 bases and the J gene lost 5 bases, with 15 bases spanning the gap. The CDR3 contains 13 residues. Germline V lookup: CDR1 DFQATT, CDR2 SNEGSKA (reference sequence). CDR3 region: CSATPAGTDEQYF. The CDR3 region has the DNA TGCAGTGCTACCCCAGCGGGCACAGACGAGCAGTACTTC.

This clonotype was found many times. This sequence joins TRBV20-1 and TRBJ2-7, with D tentatively TRBD1 (6 bases). Looked up from germline, CDR1 is DFQATT and CDR2 is SNEGSKA (reference sequence). Trimming removed 6 bases at V and 5 bases at J, with 11 bases between. The CDR3 covers 11 residues. In DNA, the CDR3 is TGCAGTGCGTTTTCAGGGGACGAGCAGTACTTC. Translated, it gives CSAFSGDEQYF.

This clonotype was detected many times. The chain couples TRBV7-9 to TRBJ2-5; 8 nucleotides align to TRBD1. CDR3 size: 15 residues. V shed 3 bases and J 2 bases; nucleotides not matched to a gene: 5. Germline V gives CDR1 SEHNR, CDR2 FQNEAQ (reference sequence). The CDR3 DNA is TGTGCCAGCAGCTTGACAGGGGTACAACAAGAGACCCAGTACTTC. Its translation: CASSLTGVQQETQYF.

This clonotype has ten or more counts. This chain links TRBV15 with TRBJ2-7; 9 nucleotides agree with TRBD2. The CDR3 length is 15 residues. Germline V gene lookup returns CDR1 LNHNV and CDR2 YYDKDF (reference sequence). Trimming removed 5 bases from V and 4 bases from J; junction bases left unmatched: 9. The DNA for the CDR3 is TGTGCCACCAGCTCTAGCGGGACATTTCCATACGAGCAGTACTTC. Its translation is CATSSSGTFPYEQYF.

This chain connects TRBV5-1 to TRBJ2-1, with D unresolved. The CDR3 loop spans 14 amino acids. V was pared by 0 bases and J by 6 bases, with 10 bases between. The germline V gene encodes CDR1 SGHRS and CDR2 YFSETQ. In DNA form, the CDR3 reads TGCGCCAGCAGCTTGGCCGGGCCCTTCAATGAGCAGTTCTTC. Translation gives CASSLAGPFNEQFF.

J is TRBJ2-3 and V is TRBV2; 8 bases map to TRBD2. The CDR3 runs to 17 residues. CDR1 is SNHLY and CDR2 is FYNNEI in the germline V gene. V trimming: 4 bases; J trimming: 5 bases; junction bases outside the gene matches: 14. The CDR3 is CASSGTPGREVGDTQYF. The CDR3 nucleotides are TGTGCCAGCAGTGGAACCCCGGGGCGGGAGGTGGGAGATACGCAGTATTTT.

This clonotype was observed a handful of times. The gene calls are TRBV20-1 and TRBJ1-4; D is unresolved. The CDR3 has 12 amino acids. Germline V gene sequence: CDR1 DFQATT, CDR2 SNEGSKA (reference sequence). Trimming cost V 6 bases and J 5 bases, with 10 bases left between them. CDR3 amino acids: CSAEQPNEKLFF. CDR3 nucleotide sequence: TGCAGTGCGGAACAGCCGAATGAAAAACTGTTTTTT.

This rearrangement joins TRBV7-2 to TRBJ2-7; D unresolved. Trimming shortened V by 5 bases and J by 5 bases, and 13 bases separated the two germline ends. CDR3 length equals 13 residues. Germline V gene lookup returns CDR1 SGHTA and CDR2 FQGNSA. In DNA form, the CDR3 reads TGTGCCAGCAGCGCGTATGGTCGGAACGAGCAGTACTTC. It is translated as CASSAYGRNEQYF. Full variable domain (missing parts from reference TRBV7-2 and TRBJ2-7): GAGVSQSPSNKVTEKGKDVELRCDPISGHTALYWYRQSLGQGLEFLIYFQGNSAPDKSGLPSDRFSAERTGGSVSTLTIQRTQQEDSAVYLCASSAYGRNEQYFGPGTRLTVT.

This clonotype was counted a few times. The CDR3 loop is CASNPMWFSGNQPQHF. The CDR3, as DNA: TGTGCCAGCAACCCTATGTGGTTCTCAGGCAATCAGCCCCAGCATTTT. The V call is TRBV28, the J call TRBJ1-5; D is unclear. The V and J ends lost 7 bases and 2 bases respectively, with 18 bases between them. This CDR3 is built from 16 residues. Germline V gives CDR1 MDHEN, CDR2 SYDVKM.